This is a list of T cell receptor beta chains from one sample in a study of CD8 T cells in Susac syndrome. TCRdb itself ran the immunoSEQ multiplex PCR reads through MiXCR, one entry per CDR3 protein. This table holds 140,000 or so distinct CDR3 sequences, almost 96% found once. Sample: CD4+ T cells from PBMCs. The receptors here all came from a human donor with Susac syndrome. Both conserved end residues are part of each CDR3. The D gene is left open where the match is weak. Size tells how often a clone was seen (once, few, many) or the class of an expanded clone, and some rows leave it out.

d_call,clone_size,v_call,j_call,cdr3_aa,cdr3_nt
NA,NA,TRBV5-1,TRBJ2-7,CASSLGNLYEQYF,TGCGCCAGCAGCTTGGGGAACCTCTACGAGCAGTACTTC
NA,NA,TRBV11-2,TRBJ2-7,CASSLAGDWTYEQYF,TGTGCCAGCAGCTTAGCCGGGGACTGGACCTACGAGCAGTACTTC
NA,NA,TRBV2,TRBJ1-2,CASSEGGTYGYTF,TGTGCCAGCAGTGAAGGGGGGACTTATGGCTACACCTTC
NA,once,TRBV7-2,TRBJ2-7,CASSPRIPYEQYF,TGTGCCAGCAGCCCTCGGATACCTTACGAGCAGTACTTC
NA,once,TRBV7-9,TRBJ1-6,CASSLQGDSPLHF,TGTGCCAGCAGCCTCCAAGGGGATTCACCCCTCCACTTT
NA,once,TRBV29-1,TRBJ1-4,CSVEGTGAVEKLFF,TGCAGCGTTGAAGGGACGGGGGCGGTTGAAAAACTGTTTTTT
NA,NA,TRBV4-1,TRBJ2-5,CASRRADVSQETQYF,TGCGCCAGCAGGCGCGCCGACGTTAGCCAAGAGACCCAGTACTTC
TRBD1,NA,TRBV2,TRBJ1-1,CASRQGHVTEAFF,TGTGCCAGCAGACAGGGGCATGTGACTGAAGCTTTCTTT
NA,NA,TRBV3-1,TRBJ2-7,CASSQVSGWEQYF,TGTGCCAGCAGCCAAGTGTCAGGGTGGGAGCAGTACTTC
NA,NA,TRBV12-3/TRBV12-4,TRBJ1-5,CASSPQVFAPQHF,TGTGCCAGCAGTCCCCAGGTCTTCGCGCCCCAGCATTTT
NA,few,TRBV7-9,TRBJ2-7,CASSLGTFYEQYF,TGTGCCAGCAGCTTAGGTACTTTCTACGAGCAGTACTTC
TRBD2,NA,TRBV12-3/TRBV12-4,TRBJ2-7,CASSSGREYEQYF,TGTGCCAGCTCCTCCGGGCGGGAGTACGAGCAGTACTTC
NA,NA,TRBV20-1,TRBJ2-5,CSLTFGQETQYF,TGCAGTCTCACCTTCGGTCAAGAGACCCAGTACTTC
NA,NA,TRBV5-1,TRBJ2-1,CASSPGEGEQFF,TGCGCCAGCAGCCCAGGGGAGGGTGAGCAGTTCTTC
NA,NA,TRBV20-1,TRBJ2-5,CSANKQETQYF,TGCAGTGCTAACAAACAAGAGACCCAGTACTTC
NA,NA,TRBV7-9,TRBJ2-5,CATMGETQYF,TGTGCCACCATGGGGGAGACCCAGTACTTC
NA,NA,TRBV25-1,TRBJ2-3,CASSAPDPTDTQYF,TGTGCCAGCAGCGCACCAGACCCCACAGATACGCAGTATTTT
NA,NA,TRBV7-9,TRBJ2-7,CASSRGTTPYEQYF,TGTGCCAGCAGCCGCGGGACGACCCCCTACGAGCAGTACTTC
NA,NA,TRBV29-1,TRBJ2-1,CSVEEVVGNEQFF,TGCAGCGTTGAAGAGGTTGTCGGGAATGAGCAGTTCTTC
NA,NA,TRBV7-9,TRBJ2-3,CASRGTGTDTQYF,TGTGCCAGCAGAGGAACAGGCACAGATACGCAGTATTTT
TRBD2,NA,TRBV20-1,TRBJ2-1,CSASRTSPNEQFF,TGCAGTGCTTCCCGGACTAGCCCCAATGAGCAGTTCTTC
TRBD2,once,TRBV3-1,TRBJ2-3,CASSRLADLYF,TGTGCCAGCAGTAGACTAGCGGACCTGTATTTT
TRBD2,NA,TRBV9,TRBJ2-1,CASSEFTSGAVINEQFF,TGTGCCAGCAGCGAATTTACTAGCGGGGCCGTGATAAATGAGCAGTTCTTC
NA,NA,TRBV6-1,TRBJ1-1,CASSVGPTEAFF,TGTGCCAGCAGTGTTGGGCCCACTGAAGCTTTCTTT
TRBD1,NA,TRBV3-1,TRBJ2-5,CASRTRGTFEETQYF,TGTGCCAGCAGGACCAGGGGGACGTTTGAAGAGACCCAGTACTTC
NA,NA,TRBV2,TRBJ2-7,CASSVSGTAYEQYF,TGTGCCAGCAGTGTTTCCGGGACGGCCTACGAGCAGTACTTC
NA,NA,TRBV11-2,TRBJ2-5,CASSLRTERTQYF,TGTGCCAGCAGCTTACGGACAGAAAGGACCCAGTACTTC
NA,NA,TRBV28,TRBJ1-4,CASRHSNEKLFF,TGTGCCAGCAGACACTCTAATGAAAAACTGTTTTTT
TRBD2,NA,TRBV7-9,TRBJ2-2,CASSQTPAGGSGELFF,TGTGCCAGCAGCCAAACTCCAGCGGGGGGATCCGGGGAGCTGTTTTTT
NA,NA,TRBV4-2,TRBJ1-1,CANGAETNTEAFF,TGTGCCAACGGAGCAGAGACGAACACTGAAGCTTTCTTT
NA,NA,TRBV4-1,TRBJ2-7,CASSQWGRGRGRTEQYF,TGCGCCAGCAGCCAATGGGGAAGGGGACGTGGACGTACCGAGCAGTACTTC
NA,once,TRBV21-1,TRBJ1-2,CASSPGARLKDGYTF,TGTGCCAGCAGCCCAGGGGCGAGATTAAAAGATGGCTACACCTTC
NA,NA,TRBV3-1,TRBJ2-2,CASSATRGTANTGELFF,TGTGCCAGCAGCGCCACCCGAGGGACCGCGAACACCGGGGAGCTGTTTTTT
NA,NA,TRBV20-1,TRBJ2-3,CSARVFPGHKQYF,TGCAGTGCTAGAGTTTTTCCGGGACACAAGCAGTATTTT
TRBD2,NA,TRBV6-5,TRBJ2-7,CASSPGLVGEQYF,TGTGCCAGCAGTCCGGGACTAGTCGGCGAGCAGTACTTC
TRBD2,NA,TRBV10-2,TRBJ2-5,CASIPRLAPQETQYF,TGCGCCAGCATCCCCCGACTAGCACCACAAGAGACCCAGTACTTC
NA,NA,TRBV18,TRBJ2-3,CASSDLSQGTQYF,TGTGCCAGCTCGGACCTGAGTCAGGGAACGCAGTATTTT
NA,NA,TRBV20-1,TRBJ1-1,CSTSTNTEAFF,TGCAGCACGAGCACGAACACTGAAGCTTTCTTT
TRBD2,NA,TRBV6-5,TRBJ2-1,CASRTSFNEQFF,TGTGCCAGCCGGACTAGTTTCAATGAGCAGTTCTTC
NA,NA,TRBV20-1,TRBJ1-3,CSARQGNSGNTIYF,TGCAGTGCTAGACAGGGAAACAGTGGAAACACCATATATTTT
NA,NA,TRBV6-6,TRBJ2-5,CASSPLATQETQYF,TGTGCCAGCAGTCCTCTAGCGACACAAGAGACCCAGTACTTC